Below, 11 T cell receptor beta chains from the same sample are listed, as sequenced in a study of blood T cell repertoires in COVID-19. Produced via immunoSEQ multiplex PCR; TCRdb's table is partial and in-frame only. Among 240,000 or so clones listed, roughly 86% were seen once. Sequencing was done on a sample of PBMCs or T cells enriched from blood (not recorded which). These receptors all stem from a woman in her forties with acute COVID-19.

J is TRBJ1-1 and V is TRBV14, with D perhaps matching TRBD1 (5 bases). Between the trimmed V and J ends, which lost 4 bases and 1 base, there was a span of 19 bases. The length of the CDR3 is 17 residues. Germline assignment: CDR1 SGHDN and CDR2 FVKESK. In nucleotides, the CDR3 is TGTGCCAGCAGCCGACCTTTTAGGAGGGGTTCGAACACTGAAGCTTTCTTT. Translating gives CASSRPFRRGSNTEAFF.

This sequence joins TRBV5-3 and TRBJ1-5; D gene ambiguous. TRBV5-3 carries the ORF label, with uncertain function. There are 11 residues in the CDR3. V was pared by 0 bases and J by 11 bases, with 6 bases between. CDR3 in amino acids: CARSLGLAQHF. The DNA of the CDR3 is TGTGCCAGAAGCTTGGGGCTGGCCCAGCATTTT.

The chain uses TRBV27 and TRBJ2-7, with TRBD1 matching 7 bases. The CDR3 covers 16 residues. V was pared by 2 bases and J by 0 bases, with 7 bases of the junction left unmatched. Germline V lookup: CDR1 MNHEY, CDR2 SMNVEV (reference sequence). The CDR3 loop is CASSLRTGAISYEQYF. The CDR3 nucleotides are TGTGCCAGCAGTTTACGGACAGGCGCAATCTCCTACGAGCAGTACTTC.

The chain employs TRBV2 and TRBJ2-7; TRBD1 might be the D (6 bases). The CDR3 runs to 17 residues. The germline V and J ends were trimmed by 3 bases and 5 bases, with 23 bases remaining between them. CDR1 and CDR2 from the germline V gene are SNHLY and FYNNEI. The CDR3 sequence: CASSDVGLVQGGDEQYF. For the CDR3, the DNA is TGTGCCAGCAGTGACGTTGGGTTAGTACAGGGTGGAGACGAGCAGTACTTC.

This clone showed up just once. V usage is TRBV25-1 and J usage is TRBJ2-5, with 9 bases identical to TRBD2. The V gene's germline CDR1 is MGHDK and CDR2 SYGVNS. The junction had 7 bases not matched to a gene; V was cut back by 4 bases and J by 4 bases. The CDR3 extends over 15 amino acids. The CDR3 spells CASSAQGGGGETQYF. The CDR3 bases are TGTGCCAGCAGTGCCCAAGGCGGGGGGGGAGAGACCCAGTACTTC.

The rearrangement joins TRBV7-3 to TRBJ2-7, with D hard to call. This CDR3 is built from 13 residues. The V end was cut by 2 bases, the J end by 4 bases, with 9 bases between. Germline-derived CDR1 and CDR2 are SGHTA and FQGTGA. The CDR3 loop reads CASSLSGEYEQYF. As DNA, the CDR3 is TGTGCCAGCAGCTTATCTGGAGAATACGAGCAGTACTTC.

This clone has only a few counts. The chain employs TRBV5-8 and TRBJ2-7, with TRBD1 matching over 7 bases. CDR1 is SGHTS, CDR2 YDEGEE, per germline. The CDR3 consists of 14 residues. The trim removed 4 bases at V and 3 bases at J, leaving 7 bases unmatched. In nucleotides, the CDR3 is TGTGCCAGCAGCCGTTTAGGACAGGACTACGAGCAGTACTTC. Protein sequence: CASSRLGQDYEQYF.

The genes are TRBV11-2 and TRBJ2-7; D uncertain. The CDR3 sequence is 13 residues long. Germline lookup yields CDR1 SGHAT and CDR2 FQNNGV. Trimming removed 8 bases from V and 3 bases from J, with 14 bases in between. The CDR3 region is CASELGSIYEQYF. The DNA of the CDR3 is TGTGCCAGCGAACTGGGTAGCATCTACGAGCAGTACTTC. The entire variable domain, with the rest obtained from reference TRBV11-2 and TRBJ2-7, is as follows: EAGVAQSPRYKIIEKRQSVAFWCNPISGHATLYWYQQILGQGPKLLIQFQNNGVVDDSQLPKDRFSAERLKGVDSTLKIQPAKLEDSAVYLCASELGSIYEQYFGPGTRLTVT.

V gene TRBV5-6 combines with J gene TRBJ1-1, with unresolved D. With 1 base removed from V and 2 bases from J, the gap between germline ends came to 15 bases. Germline V gene lookup returns CDR1 SGHDT and CDR2 YYEEEE. CDR3 length: 16 amino acids. CDR3 amino acids: CASSLLRGSGNTEAFF. The CDR3 DNA reads TGTGCCAGCAGCTTGTTGCGGGGTAGCGGAAACACTGAAGCTTTCTTT.

This clone was recorded once. The CDR3 DNA reads as TGTGCCAGCAGTTGGCGGGAGGCCCACGAGCAGTACTTC. As protein: CASSWREAHEQYF. The J gene is TRBJ2-7, the V gene TRBV5-6; 8 nucleotides agree with TRBD2. The V and J ends lost 5 bases and 5 bases, in that order; junction bases with no gene match: 6. The length of the CDR3 is 13 residues. Germline CDR1 and CDR2: SGHDT and YYEEEE.

This chain joins TRBV21-1 and TRBJ1-5; the table's D call TRBD1 went unverified against the DNA. TRBV21-1 is a listed pseudogene. This CDR3 region has 19 residues. The CDR3 loop reads CASSKPSPGTGGRREPQHF. The CDR3 bases are TGTGCCAGCAGCAAACCGTCTCCCGGGACAGGGGGCAGGAGGGAGCCCCAGCATTTT.